Each of the 23 T cell receptor beta chains below was sequenced from the same sample in a study of cytomegalovirus exposure and HLA in healthy donors (dated by TCRdb to the late 2010s). Libraries were built with the immunoSEQ multiplex PCR assay. For the multiplex PCR, a mixture combining 60 forward primers for TCR Vbeta segments and 13 reverse primers for TCR Jbeta segments was used. Sourced from immuneACCESS, this table was stored by TCRdb with only in-frame sequences that have V and J called. A share of the clones is absent; for the studies checked, an unresolved V gene accounts for under half, and the remainder has no known explanation. Counted in this sample were 100,000 to 120,000 clones; around 80% of them appeared once. The ten largest clonotypes hold about 6.9% of the sample. Material for sequencing was PBMCs. These receptors were obtained from a man aged 25 to 40 in good health and CMV-seropositive.

The rearrangement links TRBV4-1 to TRBJ2-4; perhaps TRBD1 as D (6 bases). CDR3 length: 16 amino acids. Germline CDR1 MGHRA, CDR2 YSYEKL. Between the trimmed V and J ends, which lost 1 base and 10 bases, there was a span of 20 bases. The CDR3 bases are TGCGCCAGCAGCCAAGGACAGGTAGGGGTTCGGAAAATTCAGTACTTC. This encodes CASSQGQVGVRKIQYF.

This clone has only a few counts. The chain has TRBV25-1 and TRBJ1-2; D is unclear. This CDR3 has 14 amino acids. V lost 0 bases to trimming and J lost 4 bases, with 9 bases between them. Germline CDR1 reads MGHDK; CDR2 reads SYGVNS. CDR3 protein: CASSEYFYSYGYTF. Here the CDR3 DNA reads TGTGCCAGCAGTGAATATTTTTACAGCTATGGCTACACCTTC.

In its sample, this clone was seen a few times. This rearrangement joins TRBV19 to TRBJ2-3, with 10 bases matching TRBD2. V was clipped by 8 bases and J by 3 bases; unmatched bases: 2. CDR1 LNHDA and CDR2 SQIVND come from the germline V gene (reference sequence). This CDR3 has 13 amino acids. The CDR3, as DNA: TGTGCCAGTGCTAGCGGGGGTACAGATACGCAGTATTTT. Amino acids: CASASGGTDTQYF.

This clone has just a few counts. J is TRBJ2-1 and V is TRBV18, with 8 bases fitting TRBD1. J was trimmed by 7 bases and V by 8 bases; bases with no gene match: 13. Germline assignment: CDR1 KGHSH and CDR2 LQKENI. The CDR3 sequence is 15 residues long. CDR3 residues: CASLDRERWGNEQFF. The CDR3 DNA is TGTGCCAGCCTGGACAGGGAGAGATGGGGAAATGAGCAGTTCTTC.

This clone was seen a handful of times. V is TRBV4-2 and J is TRBJ2-7, with D perhaps TRBD2 (5 bases). The V end lost 0 bases, the J end lost 3 bases, and 12 bases lay between the germline ends. The CDR3 is made up of 15 amino acids. Germline CDR1 and CDR2: LGHNA and YNFKEQ. CDR3: CASSQDRLANYEQYF. CDR3 sequence (DNA): TGTGCCAGCAGCCAAGATCGCCTAGCCAACTACGAGCAGTACTTC.

This chain uses TRBV6-6 with TRBJ1-3, with D possibly TRBD1 on 5 matching bases. The V gene's germline CDR1 is MNHNY and CDR2 SVGAGI (reference sequence). V shed 6 bases and J shed 1 base, with 10 bases lying between them. This CDR3 is 14 amino acids long. DNA for the CDR3: TGTGCCAGCAGAGTGGGGCCGTCTGGAAACACCATATATTTT. This sequence encodes CASRVGPSGNTIYF.

The chain uses TRBV19 and TRBJ1-1; 9 bases are shared with TRBD1. Germline CDR1 is LNHDA and CDR2 is SQIVND (reference sequence). V lost 10 bases and J lost 4; bases outside the gene matches: 7. This CDR3 has 13 amino acids. The CDR3 nucleotides read TGTGCCACTAAACAGGGGGCGCGCACTGAAGCTTTCTTT. As protein: CATKQGARTEAFF.

This clone was counted between two and nine times. The V gene is TRBV11-2, the J gene TRBJ2-1; 12 bases align to TRBD2. Germline CDR1 and CDR2: SGHAT and FQNNGV. This CDR3 has 18 residues. With 7 bases clipped from V and 9 bases from J, the junction kept 19 bases outside the gene matches. In nucleotides, the CDR3 is TGTGCCAGCACCTCTAGGCTGCTAGCGGGGGGGCTCGCGGGTGAGCAGTTCTTC. It yields the protein CASTSRLLAGGLAGEQFF.

V is TRBV5-6 and J is TRBJ1-2; D is perhaps TRBD1 (5 bases). Germline V gene sequence: CDR1 SGHDT, CDR2 YYEEEE. V was shortened by 4 bases and J by 2 bases, with 12 bases between the two germline ends. CDR3 length equals 14 residues. This CDR3 reads CASSPIQGNYGYTF. The CDR3 DNA follows: TGTGCCAGCAGCCCAATCCAGGGAAACTATGGCTACACCTTC.

This chain connects TRBV21-1 to TRBJ2-7; the D segment call TRBD1 is taken from the table without a DNA check. TRBV21-1 is marked as a pseudogene. The CDR3 consists of 15 residues. The CDR3 sequence: CASSKDGTASPGEYF. The CDR3 DNA reads TGTGCCAGCAGCAAAGATGGGACAGCGTCCCCGGGGGAGTACTTC.

The chain carries TRBV30 and TRBJ2-7; a possible D gene is TRBD1 (5 bases). Looked up from germline, CDR1 is GTSNPN and CDR2 is SVGIG (reference sequence). With 8 bases removed from V and 2 bases from J, the gap between germline ends came to 22 bases. The CDR3 runs to 15 residues. The CDR3 DNA reads TGTGCCCGGGCTACAGGCCAACAAAGTACCTACGAGCAGTACTTC. Protein sequence: CARATGQQSTYEQYF.

V usage is TRBV5-1 and J usage is TRBJ2-5, with 15 bases matching TRBD2. Germline CDR1 is SGHRS and CDR2 is YFSETQ. V lost 4 bases to trimming and J lost 4 bases; unmatched junction nucleotides: 2. CDR3 length equals 15 residues. CDR3 nucleotides: TGCGCCAGCAGCCAGGGACTAGCGGGGGGAGAGACCCAGTACTTC. The encoded protein is CASSQGLAGGETQYF.

This clone was seen a handful of times. This rearrangement joins TRBV7-3 to TRBJ1-1; D unclear. The germline V and J ends were trimmed by 1 base and 0 bases, with 6 bases remaining between them. Germline assignment: CDR1 SGHTA and CDR2 FQGTGA. CDR3 size: 14 residues. CDR3 sequence reads: CASSLNSLNTEAFF. The CDR3 DNA sequence: TGTGCCAGCAGCTTAAACAGCCTGAACACTGAAGCTTTCTTT.

CDR3 sequence (DNA): TGTGCCAGCAGCAAATTAGGGGGGGCAGGGAGCAATCAGCCCCAGCATTTT. Translation gives CASSKLGGAGSNQPQHF. This rearrangement joins TRBV21-1 to TRBJ1-5. TRBV21-1 is noted as a pseudogene. This CDR3 spans 17 amino acids.

Only a few counts were recorded for this clone. The rearrangement joins TRBV6-1 to TRBJ2-1; 10 bases line up with TRBD1. The V gene end was trimmed by 1 base and the J gene end by 3 bases; junction bases not matched to a gene: 0. The CDR3 length is 15 residues. Looked up from germline, CDR1 is MNHNS and CDR2 is SASEGT. The CDR3 DNA sequence: TGTGCCAGCAGTGAAGGGACAGGGGGCTACAATGAGCAGTTCTTC. It yields the protein CASSEGTGGYNEQFF.

The chain joins TRBV5-6 to TRBJ2-3, with D possibly TRBD1 on 6 matching bases. Germline V gene lookup returns CDR1 SGHDT and CDR2 YYEEEE. Trimming cost V 4 bases and J 3 bases, with 9 bases left between them. The CDR3 has 13 residues. CDR3 DNA sequence: TGTGCCAGCAGCCTCGGGACAACAGATACGCAGTATTTT. Amino acids: CASSLGTTDTQYF.

The genes are TRBV18 and TRBJ1-6; 7 bases are shared with TRBD1. From germline, CDR1 is KGHSH and CDR2 LQKENI. The CDR3 is made up of 13 amino acids. The ends lost 3 bases at V and 8 bases at J; junction bases unmatched: 1. The CDR3 region is CASSPDRDSPLHF. Here the CDR3 DNA reads TGTGCCAGCTCACCTGACAGGGATTCACCCCTCCACTTT.

V usage is TRBV6-6 and J usage is TRBJ2-3; 7 bases match TRBD1. The germline V gene encodes CDR1 MNHNY and CDR2 SVGAGI (reference sequence). V lost 5 bases to trimming and J lost 0 bases; unmatched junction nucleotides: 5. The CDR3 sequence is 15 residues long. This CDR3 reads CASSLRDSSTDTQYF. DNA of the CDR3: TGTGCCAGCAGTCTCCGGGACAGTAGCACAGATACGCAGTATTTT.

Points on this clone: Its ends do not fully match the called genes, so a read error is possible. The V gene is TRBV5-6, the J gene TRBJ2-7, with 10 bases lining up with TRBD1. Germline V gene data show CDR1 as SGHDT and CDR2 as YYEEEE. This CDR3 has 14 residues. CDR3 in DNA: TGTGCCAGCAGTTTGGACAGGGGGGGCCACGAGCAGTACTTC. It translates to CASSLDRGGHEQYF.

The gene calls are TRBV2 and TRBJ1-4, with D perhaps matching TRBD1 (6 bases). V was trimmed by 4 bases and J by 7 bases, leaving 13 bases between them. In germline, CDR1 is SNHLY, CDR2 FYNNEI. The CDR3 contains 14 residues. CDR3 sequence reads: CASSAGGVSEKLFF. The CDR3 DNA reads TGTGCCAGCAGTGCGGGGGGCGTAAGTGAAAAACTGTTTTTT.

This clone is a singleton in its sample. V is TRBV6-1 and J is TRBJ2-3; TRBD1 aligns across 11 bases. Germline CDR1 reads MNHNS; CDR2 reads SASEGT. The V and J ends lost 3 bases and 3 bases, in that order; junction bases with no gene match: 5. The CDR3 sequence is 16 residues long. The CDR3 protein is CASSEDRGRLTDTQYF. CDR3 nucleotides: TGTGCCAGCAGTGAGGACAGGGGGCGACTAACAGATACGCAGTATTTT.

V usage is TRBV7-2 and J usage is TRBJ2-2; the match to TRBD1 covers 8 bases. Germline trimming cut 5 bases from V and 6 bases from J; bases unmatched to any gene: 11. The CDR3 loop spans 16 amino acids. Germline V gene lookup returns CDR1 SGHTA and CDR2 FQGNSA. The CDR3 spells CASSAAGGAPPGELFF. The DNA of the CDR3 is TGTGCCAGCAGCGCGGCAGGGGGCGCGCCCCCCGGGGAGCTGTTTTTT. The full variable domain, with the rest looked up from reference TRBV7-2 and TRBJ2-2, is GAGVSQSPSNKVTEKGKDVELRCDPISGHTALYWYRQSLGQGLEFLIYFQGNSAPDKSGLPSDRFSAERTGGSVSTLTIQRTQQEDSAVYLCASSAAGGAPPGELFFGEGSRLTVL.

The chain couples TRBV6-6 to TRBJ1-6; D may be TRBD1 (6 bases). CDR1 is MNHNY, CDR2 SVGAGI, per germline (reference sequence). The CDR3 loop spans 16 amino acids. Trimming pared 6 bases from V and 5 bases from J, leaving 17 bases between. CDR3 protein: CASRDLGGANNSPLHF. As DNA, the CDR3 is TGTGCCAGCAGGGACCTCGGGGGGGCTAATAATTCACCCCTCCACTTT.